The 8 T cell receptor beta chains below all came from one sample that was sequenced in a study of T cells in Graves' hyperthyroidism and ophthalmopathy. It was RNA transcripts that yielded the amplified TCR beta CDR3 regions. First-round RT-PCR of the TCR CDR3 relied on the HTBI primer set. TCRdb analysed the multiplex PCR reads with MiXCR anew, one entry per CDR3 protein. This sample yields 410,000 or so distinct CDR3 sequences, of which roughly 14% are seen a single time; 13% belongs to the top ten. Sample: blood. The receptors come from a man between 18 and 35 years old with Graves' ophthalmopathy.

A few counts support this clonotype. This chain links TRBV27 with TRBJ2-2, with a tentative D call TRBD1 (6 bases). V dropped 6 bases and J dropped 8 bases, with 19 bases sitting between them. The CDR3 totals 15 residues. The germline V gene encodes CDR1 MNHEY and CDR2 SMNVEV (reference sequence). The CDR3 region is CASSFYESGAGELFF. CDR3 DNA: TGTGCCAGCAGCTTTTATGAATCAGGGGCAGGGGAGCTGTTTTTT.

Points on this clonotype: Just one base apart from a much larger clone, this may be a read error. V usage is TRBV29-1 and J usage is TRBJ2-5, with TRBD1 matching 10 bases. This CDR3 spans 14 amino acids. Germline V gene data show CDR1 as SQVTM and CDR2 as ANQGSEA. The CDR3 DNA is TGCAGCGTTGCGGGGGACAGGGGCCAAGAGGCCCAGTACTTC. Residues: CSVAGDRGQEAQYF.

CDR3 loop: CAISGGIAKNIQYF. The CDR3, as DNA: TGTGCCATCAGTGGCGGGATAGCCAAAAACATTCAGTACTTC. The chain uses TRBV10-3 and TRBJ2-4, with a tentative D call TRBD2 (6 bases). V dropped 4 bases and J dropped 0 bases, with 7 bases sitting between them. Germline CDR1 and CDR2: ENHRY and SYGVKD. This CDR3 is 14 amino acids long.

This clonotype showed up many times. The rearrangement joins TRBV6-1 to TRBJ2-1; 11 nucleotides line up with TRBD1. CDR1 is MNHNS, CDR2 SASEGT, per germline. This CDR3 is 16 amino acids long. Losses at the gene ends were 2 bases for V and 7 bases for J; bases not matched to a gene: 7. The CDR3 is CASSEPGTGGGNEQFF. The CDR3 DNA reads TGTGCCAGCAGTGAACCGGGGACAGGGGGAGGGAATGAGCAGTTCTTC.

At least ten counts were recorded for this clonotype. CDR3 residues: CASREQKATEAFF. The CDR3, as DNA: TGTGCCAGCAGGGAGCAGAAGGCCACTGAAGCTTTCTTT. The V gene is TRBV5-8, the J gene TRBJ1-1; no clear D gene. Germline assignment: CDR1 SGHTS and CDR2 YDEGEE. Trimming stripped 5 bases from V and 4 bases from J, with 12 bases between. This CDR3 has 13 amino acids.

V usage is TRBV7-2 and J usage is TRBJ2-2, with D possibly matching TRBD2 (6 bases). The V gene's germline CDR1 is SGHTA and CDR2 FQGNSA. Trimming took 5 bases from V and 8 from J, leaving 12 bases between them. This CDR3 is built from 13 residues. The CDR3 here is CASSLGGWGELFF. CDR3 sequence (DNA): TGTGCCAGCAGCCTCGGGGGATGGGGGGAGCTGTTTTTT. Full variable domain (remainder filled in from reference TRBV7-2 and TRBJ2-2): GAGVSQSPSNKVTEKGKDVELRCDPISGHTALYWYRQSLGQGLEFLIYFQGNSAPDKSGLPSDRFSAERTGGSVSTLTIQRTQQEDSAVYLCASSLGGWGELFFGEGSRLTVL.

As regards this clonotype: Possible read error: a much larger clone is one base away. This chain connects TRBV10-3 to TRBJ2-7; 9 nucleotides agree with TRBD2. The CDR3 runs 15 residues. The germline V gene has CDR1 ENHRY and CDR2 SYGVKD. CDR3 loop: CAIGDVDSGGYEQYF. Written as DNA, the CDR3 is TGTGCCATCGGTGACGTTGATAGCGGGGGCTACGAGCAGTACTTC.

This clonotype was observed at least ten times. The chain carries TRBV7-2 and TRBJ2-3, with 9 bases fitting TRBD2. The CDR3 extends over 14 amino acids. With V trimmed by 6 bases and J by 2 bases, 3 bases remained unmatched. Germline-derived CDR1 and CDR2 are SGHTA and FQGNSA. The chain's CDR3 is CASRRTSATDTQYF. CDR3 sequence (DNA): TGTGCCAGCAGAAGGACTAGCGCCACAGATACGCAGTATTTT.